Below are 12 T cell receptor beta chains sequenced from a single sample in a study of blood T cell repertoires in COVID-19. Data came from immunoSEQ multiplex PCR; TCRdb stores just in-frame clones and leaves some out. The profile covers over 200,000 clones, with approximately 80% appearing a single time and approximately 8% taken by the ten largest. Sequencing input: peripheral blood. Source of these receptors: a woman older than 75 with COVID-19, enrolled during active disease.

This chain uses TRBV5-1 with TRBJ1-2; TRBD1 aligns across 7 bases. The CDR3 covers 15 residues. J was trimmed by 7 bases and V by 6 bases; bases with no gene match: 15. The germline CDR1 and CDR2 sequences are SGHRS and YFSETQ. The CDR3, as DNA: TGCGCCAGCAACCCAAGGCAGGGGGGTTTAGCTGGCTACACCTTC. Protein sequence: CASNPRQGGLAGYTF.

The rearrangement links TRBV12-3 or TRBV12-4 to TRBJ1-1; unclear D gene. The CDR3 has 13 amino acids. V lost 2 bases and J lost 1, with 5 bases in between. CDR3 sequence (DNA): TGTGCCAGCAGTTTACGGTCGAACACTGAAGCTTTCTTT. Translating gives CASSLRSNTEAFF.

V usage is TRBV5-1 and J usage is TRBJ1-2; D not resolved. The CDR3 totals 14 residues. Looked up from germline, CDR1 is SGHRS and CDR2 is YFSETQ. Deletions cut 3 bases from V and 3 bases from J, with 12 bases between. CDR3 protein: CASSSSRVHYGYTF. CDR3 DNA sequence: TGCGCCAGCAGCTCCAGCCGGGTTCACTATGGCTACACCTTC.

The chain employs TRBV11-2 and TRBJ2-5; TRBD2 matches at 8 bases. Germline V gene sequence: CDR1 SGHAT, CDR2 FQNNGV. V dropped 4 bases and J dropped 3; count of bases not matched to a gene: 10. The CDR3 extends over 16 amino acids. CDR3 bases: TGTGCCAGCAGCTCCCCGGGAGGGTCGGGGAAAGAGACCCAGTACTTC. Translated, it gives CASSSPGGSGKETQYF.

V gene TRBV19 combines with J gene TRBJ1-4, with 11 bases fitting TRBD1. Looked up from germline, CDR1 is LNHDA and CDR2 is SQIVND (reference sequence). The CDR3 sequence is 15 residues long. The V gene end was trimmed by 4 bases and the J gene end by 11 bases; junction bases not matched to a gene: 9. The CDR3 reads CASSTSGTGGKKLFF. The CDR3 DNA reads as TGTGCCAGTAGTACCTCCGGGACAGGGGGAAAGAAACTGTTTTTT.

This clone was found once. V and J are TRBV5-1 and TRBJ2-2; 7 nucleotides match TRBD2. The germline V gene encodes CDR1 SGHRS and CDR2 YFSETQ. The CDR3 contains 16 residues. V was clipped by 2 bases and J by 4 bases; unmatched bases: 8. CDR3 sequence: CASSLAGGTTTGELFF. The CDR3 DNA follows: TGCGCCAGCAGCTTAGCCGGGGGGACTACCACCGGGGAGCTGTTTTTT.

The V call is TRBV5-1, the J call TRBJ1-2, with 8 bases aligning to TRBD1. J gave up 7 bases and V 3 bases, and 5 bases lay outside the gene matches. The CDR3 covers 13 residues. Per the germline V gene, CDR1 is SGHRS and CDR2 is YFSETQ. CDR3 region: CASSWGDRPGYTF. CDR3 sequence (DNA): TGCGCCAGCAGCTGGGGGGACAGGCCTGGCTACACCTTC.

CDR3 region: CASSSSGSGQPQHF. The DNA for the CDR3 is TGTGCCAGCAGTTCCTCAGGGTCGGGGCAGCCCCAGCATTTT. This chain joins TRBV6-5 and TRBJ1-5; TRBD1 might be the D (5 bases). Germline V gives CDR1 MNHEY, CDR2 SVGAGI. The V end lost 4 bases, the J end lost 7 bases, and 14 bases lay between the germline ends. The CDR3 covers 14 residues.

This clone was recorded only once. The chain is built from TRBV11-3 and TRBJ2-3, with 9 bases aligning to TRBD2. Losses at the gene ends were 5 bases for V and 6 bases for J; bases not matched to a gene: 6. Germline CDR1 reads SGHNT; CDR2 reads YENEEA. The CDR3 covers 14 residues. The CDR3 is CASSTSGPGDTQYF. CDR3 sequence (DNA): TGTGCCAGCAGCACTAGCGGGCCCGGGGATACGCAGTATTTT.

The chain has TRBV29-1 and TRBJ2-5, with a possible D match to TRBD1 (6 bases). CDR1 is SQVTM and CDR2 is ANQGSEA in the germline V gene. The CDR3 has 13 residues. V lost 3 bases and J lost 5, with 13 bases in between. The CDR3 loop is CSVDSTGTETQYF. DNA for the CDR3: TGCAGCGTTGATTCCACAGGGACGGAGACCCAGTACTTC.

The chain employs TRBV28 and TRBJ2-4; 10 positions agree with TRBD1. The trim removed 5 bases at V and 10 bases at J, leaving 5 bases unmatched. The CDR3 totals 13 residues. CDR1 MDHEN and CDR2 SYDVKM come from the germline V gene. For the CDR3, the DNA is TGTGCCAGCAGTCTAGGGACAGGGGAGATTCAGTACTTC. Amino acid sequence: CASSLGTGEIQYF.

The chain links TRBV5-4 to TRBJ2-5, with 8 bases aligning to TRBD2. The CDR3 length is 14 residues. Germline V gene sequence: CDR1 SGHNT, CDR2 YYREEE (reference sequence). The V and J ends lost 4 bases and 9 bases, in that order; junction bases with no gene match: 11. This CDR3 is CASSLSGATVAQYF. In nucleotides, the CDR3 is TGTGCCAGCAGCCTTAGCGGGGCCACTGTGGCCCAGTACTTC.